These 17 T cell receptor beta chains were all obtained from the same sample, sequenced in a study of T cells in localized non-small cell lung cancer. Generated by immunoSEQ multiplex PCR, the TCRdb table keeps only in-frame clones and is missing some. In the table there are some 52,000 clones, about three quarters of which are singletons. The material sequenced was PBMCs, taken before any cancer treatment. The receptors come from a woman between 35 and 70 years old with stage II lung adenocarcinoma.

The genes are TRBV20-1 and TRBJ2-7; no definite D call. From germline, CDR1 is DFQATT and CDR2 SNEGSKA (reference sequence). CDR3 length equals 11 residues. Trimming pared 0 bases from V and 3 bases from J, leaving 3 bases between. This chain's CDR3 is CSAREIYEQYF. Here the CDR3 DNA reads TGCAGTGCTAGAGAAATCTACGAGCAGTACTTC.

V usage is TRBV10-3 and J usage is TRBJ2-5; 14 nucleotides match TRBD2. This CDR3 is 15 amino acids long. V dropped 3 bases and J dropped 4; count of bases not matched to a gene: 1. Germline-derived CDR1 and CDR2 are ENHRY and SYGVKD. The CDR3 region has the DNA TGTGCCATCAGTGATGGACTAGCGGGGGGAGAGACCCAGTACTTC. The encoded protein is CAISDGLAGGETQYF.

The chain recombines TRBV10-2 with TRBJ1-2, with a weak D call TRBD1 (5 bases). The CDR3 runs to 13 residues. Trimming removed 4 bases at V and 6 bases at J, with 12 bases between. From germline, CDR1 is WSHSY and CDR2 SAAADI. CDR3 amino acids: CASSGGRANGYTF. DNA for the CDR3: TGCGCCAGCAGTGGTGGCAGGGCGAATGGCTACACCTTC.

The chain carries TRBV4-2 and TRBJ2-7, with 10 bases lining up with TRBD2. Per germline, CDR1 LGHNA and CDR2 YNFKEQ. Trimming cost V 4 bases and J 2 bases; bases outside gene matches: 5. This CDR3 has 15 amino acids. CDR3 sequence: CASSRQLAGAYEQYF. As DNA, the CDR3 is TGTGCCAGCAGCCGCCAGCTAGCGGGGGCCTACGAGCAGTACTTC.

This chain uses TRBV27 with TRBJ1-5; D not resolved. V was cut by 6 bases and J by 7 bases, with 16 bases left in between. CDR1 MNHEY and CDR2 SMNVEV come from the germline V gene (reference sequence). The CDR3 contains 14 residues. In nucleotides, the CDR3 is TGTGCCAGCAGCCTTAGGAGCGGGATACAGCCCCAGCATTTT. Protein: CASSLRSGIQPQHF.

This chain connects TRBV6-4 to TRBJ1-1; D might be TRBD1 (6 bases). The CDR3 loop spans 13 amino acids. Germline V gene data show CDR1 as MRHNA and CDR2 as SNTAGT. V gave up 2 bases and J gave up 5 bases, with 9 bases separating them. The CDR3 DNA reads TGTGCCAGCAGTGACAATCAGGGGACTGAAGCTTTCTTT. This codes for CASSDNQGTEAFF.

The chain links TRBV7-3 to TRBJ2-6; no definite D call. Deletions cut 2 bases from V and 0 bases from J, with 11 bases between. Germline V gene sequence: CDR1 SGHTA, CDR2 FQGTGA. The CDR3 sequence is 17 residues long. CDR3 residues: CASSLGSRSSGANVLTF. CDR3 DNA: TGTGCCAGCAGCTTAGGAAGCAGGAGCTCTGGGGCCAACGTCCTGACTTTC.

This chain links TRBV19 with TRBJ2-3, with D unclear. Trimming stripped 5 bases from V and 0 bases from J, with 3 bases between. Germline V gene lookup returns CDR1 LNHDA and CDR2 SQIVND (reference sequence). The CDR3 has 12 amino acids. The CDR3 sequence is CASSYSTDTQYF. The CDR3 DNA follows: TGTGCCAGTAGTTACAGCACAGATACGCAGTATTTT.

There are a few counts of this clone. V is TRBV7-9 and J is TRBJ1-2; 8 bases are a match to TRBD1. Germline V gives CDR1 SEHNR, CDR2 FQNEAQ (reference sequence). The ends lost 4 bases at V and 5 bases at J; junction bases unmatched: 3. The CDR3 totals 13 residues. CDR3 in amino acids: CASSSGQEYGYTF. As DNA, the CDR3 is TGTGCCAGCAGCTCGGGACAGGAGTATGGCTACACCTTC.

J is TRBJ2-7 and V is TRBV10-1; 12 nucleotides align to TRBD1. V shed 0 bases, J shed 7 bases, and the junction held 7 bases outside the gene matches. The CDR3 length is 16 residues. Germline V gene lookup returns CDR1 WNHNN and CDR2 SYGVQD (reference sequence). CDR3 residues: CASSESAGQGAREQYF. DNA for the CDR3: TGCGCCAGCAGTGAGTCAGCGGGACAGGGGGCTCGGGAGCAGTACTTC.

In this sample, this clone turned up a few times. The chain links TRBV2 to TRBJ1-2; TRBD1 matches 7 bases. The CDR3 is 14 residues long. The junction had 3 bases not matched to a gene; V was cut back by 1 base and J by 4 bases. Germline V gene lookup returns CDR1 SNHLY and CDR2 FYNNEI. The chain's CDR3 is CASSEDDRAYGYTF. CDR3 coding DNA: TGTGCCAGCAGTGAAGATGACAGGGCCTATGGCTACACCTTC.

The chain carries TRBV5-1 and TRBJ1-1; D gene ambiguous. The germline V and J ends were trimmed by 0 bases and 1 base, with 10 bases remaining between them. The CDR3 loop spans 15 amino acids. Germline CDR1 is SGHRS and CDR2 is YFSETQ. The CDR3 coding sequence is TGCGCCAGCAGCTTGGGGTTCCTCGGGAACACTGAAGCTTTCTTT. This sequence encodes CASSLGFLGNTEAFF.

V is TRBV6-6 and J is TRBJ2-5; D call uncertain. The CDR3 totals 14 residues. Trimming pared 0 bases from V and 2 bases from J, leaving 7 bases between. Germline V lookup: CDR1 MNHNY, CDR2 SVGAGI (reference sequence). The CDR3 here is CASSYSRQQETQYF. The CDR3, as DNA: TGTGCCAGCAGTTACTCGAGGCAGCAAGAGACCCAGTACTTC.

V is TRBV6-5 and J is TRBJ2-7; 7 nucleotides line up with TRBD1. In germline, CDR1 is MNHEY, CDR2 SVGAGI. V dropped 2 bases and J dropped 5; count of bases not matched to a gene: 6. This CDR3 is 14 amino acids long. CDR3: CASSYALDRDEQYF. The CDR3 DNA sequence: TGTGCCAGCAGTTACGCCCTTGACAGGGACGAGCAGTACTTC.

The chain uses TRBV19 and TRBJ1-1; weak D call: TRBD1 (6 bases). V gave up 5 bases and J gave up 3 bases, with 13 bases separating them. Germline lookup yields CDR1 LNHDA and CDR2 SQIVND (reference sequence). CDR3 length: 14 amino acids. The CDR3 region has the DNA TGTGCCAGTAGTTTACAGGGACGGTACACTGAAGCTTTCTTT. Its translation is CASSLQGRYTEAFF.

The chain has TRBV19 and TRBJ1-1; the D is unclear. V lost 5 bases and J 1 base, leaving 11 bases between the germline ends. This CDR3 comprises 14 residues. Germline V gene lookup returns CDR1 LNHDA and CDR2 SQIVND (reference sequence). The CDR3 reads CASSPAMGNTEAFF. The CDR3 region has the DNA TGTGCCAGTAGTCCTGCCATGGGGAACACTGAAGCTTTCTTT.

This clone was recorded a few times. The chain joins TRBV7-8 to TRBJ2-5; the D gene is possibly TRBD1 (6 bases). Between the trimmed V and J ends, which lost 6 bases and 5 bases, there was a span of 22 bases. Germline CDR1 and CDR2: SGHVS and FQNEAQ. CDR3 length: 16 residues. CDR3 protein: CASSKTSTGFVETQYF. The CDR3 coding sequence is TGTGCCAGCAGTAAAACTAGTACAGGGTTCGTGGAGACCCAGTACTTC. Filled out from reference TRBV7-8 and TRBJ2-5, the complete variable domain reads GAGVSQSPRYKVAKRGQDVALRCDPISGHVSLFWYQQALGQGPEFLTYFQNEAQLDKSGLPSDRFFAERPEGSVSTLKIQRTQQEDSAVYLCASSKTSTGFVETQYFGPGTRLLVL.